This TCR beta chain was captured in a study of blood T cell repertoires in COVID-19 (dated by TCRdb to 2018 to 2020). With respect to the entire study: Samples covering the acute and convalescent phases of COVID-19 were provided by collaborators in the United States, Italy and Spain. The material from the prospective study consisted of cDNA or gDNA derived from T cells, B-cell-depleted T cells, or PBMCs. The dataset comprised deeply sampled blood TCRbeta repertoires from subjects exposed to, actively infected with, or recovered from COVID-19. A freely available public database, intended as a resource for researchers studying the immune response to SARS-CoV-2, is where the repertoires were released. The samples were drawn from the first 160 participants of the ongoing ImmuneRACE study and from 950 to 1,500 subjects provided by 6 global collaborators. Nearly every sample came with metadata listing a de-identified subject ID, COVID-19 status, age in years and sex. Where available, HLA class I and class II types were taken from metadata supplied by the sample provider and were not determined by assay-based typing.

Each collaborating institution followed its own protocols to collect whole blood in K2EDTA tubes. Collaborator samples were shipped for TCRbeta analysis as frozen whole blood, isolated PBMCs, or DNA extracted from either sample type. TCRbeta CDR3 regions were amplified from genomic DNA using the immunoSEQ Assay, a bias-controlled multiplex PCR. Regarding the original processing steps: The number of nucleated cells in each sample was estimated by amplification of reference gene primers within the assay. Sequence reads were collapsed and filtered to measure the absolute abundance of every unique TCRbeta CDR3 rearrangement. Productive Simpson clonality was computed per sample as the square root of Simpson's diversity index over productive rearrangements. What TCRdb holds here is the immuneACCESS table cut down to in-frame rearrangements. Part of the clones is not present; checked against another copy, under half of the missing clones reflect an unresolved V gene, and the others are unexplained. Clone size and V and J calls were adopted from that table, with D and trimming inferred from the DNA. This sample comprises more than 70,000 clones, roughly 80% of them detected only once. The ten largest clones take up 4.8% of the sample.

As to this clone: The target of this receptor is not known. The record has no base qualities; no much larger clone is one base away.

The CDR3 runs 12 amino acids, cysteine and phenylalanine included. CDR3 DNA only is kept here, 36 bases in frame from base 1. Between the V and J ends, shortened by 2 bases and 11 bases respectively, the junction contains 15 bases. CDR1 and CDR2 are read off the germline V gene (reference sequence) as GTSNPN and SVGIG. General conclusions and limits of the study: The amount of clinical and demographic metadata varied by source and participant and was provided uncurated.

This clonotype originated in a woman older than 75 with active or convalescent COVID-19. Sequencing input: peripheral blood. The chain is assembled from TRBV30 and TRBJ1-1; a weak D assignment points to TRBD1 (5 bases agree). This receptor carries the CDR3 CAWSREGRWAFF. The DNA sequence reads TGTGCCTGGAGTAGAGAGGGGAGGTGGGCTTTCTTT.